The clone carrying this T cell receptor beta chain was detected ten times or more. What it recognizes is unknown. These data come from a study of T-cell reconstitution after alpha-beta-depleted transplantation in children. Study findings and constraints: Two months or so post-transplant, alpha-beta T cells reportedly derived from several hundred expanded graft clones. The origin of high day-60 TCRbeta diversity in some patients lay in surviving recipient T cells and thymic progenitors.

J was trimmed by 1 base and V by 6 bases; bases with no gene match: 7. Germline lookup yields CDR1 MNHNS and CDR2 SASEGT. The CDR3 extends over 16 amino acids. This sample's TCRbeta library carried unique molecular identifier barcodes. TCRdb independently ran MiXCR on the PCR reads; one entry per CDR3 protein. The sample has about 600,000 distinct CDR3 sequences; approximately 13% are singletons. Sequences were derived from PBMCs, mostly from graft donor cells, sampled 360 days after TCRalphabeta/CD19-depleted stem cell transplant. The chain employs TRBV6-1 and TRBJ2-2; TRBD2 agrees at 8 bases. This sequence was found in a male patient between 10 and 17 years old who had a stem cell transplant for acute myeloid leukemia, so the T cells may come from the graft donor. The CDR3, as DNA: TGTGCCAGCAGACCCTGGCTAGCGGGGAACACCGGGGAGCTGTTTTTT. This encodes CASRPWLAGNTGELFF.